A single sample is the source of the 21 T cell receptor beta chains below, sequenced in a study of T cells after yellow fever vaccination. TCRdb processed the 5' RACE reads anew with MiXCR; each CDR3 protein has one entry. The data contain some 670,000 distinct CDR3 sequences, approximately 13% of them singletons. This sample comprised PBMCs, obtained on the day of the yellow fever booster vaccination. The receptor source for this set is a man aged 25 to 45 who received the YFV17D yellow fever vaccine.

The gene calls are TRBV7-2 and TRBJ2-7; the D is unclear. The CDR3 runs to 14 residues. Trimming removed 4 bases at V and 6 bases at J, with 16 bases between. CDR1 is SGHTA and CDR2 is FQGNSA in the germline V gene. Written as DNA, the CDR3 is TGTGCCAGCAGCTCCGTCGCCTCGTCTGGCGAGCAGTACTTC. This gives the protein CASSSVASSGEQYF.

There are many counts of this clonotype. This chain joins TRBV5-1 and TRBJ2-3, with D unclear. Germline values: CDR1 SGHRS, CDR2 YFSETQ. CDR3 length: 16 amino acids. V gave up 1 base and J gave up 2 bases, with 14 bases separating them. The CDR3, as DNA: TGCGCCAGCAGCTTGTCTTCCGCCGGGTTCACAGATACGCAGTATTTT. This sequence encodes CASSLSSAGFTDTQYF.

With respect to this clonotype: Likely a read error: the CDR3 ends without its conserved phenylalanine or tryptophan. The chain couples TRBV18 to TRBJ2-3; D may correspond to TRBD1 or TRBD2 (6 bases each). Trimming shortened V by 3 bases and J by 4 bases, and 14 bases separated the two germline ends. The germline V gene encodes CDR1 KGHSH and CDR2 LQKENI. The CDR3 loop spans 15 amino acids. DNA of the CDR3: TGTGCCAGCTCACCTCAACAGGGAGGCTCAGATACGCAGTATGTT. Translation: CASSPQQGGSDTQYV.

This clonotype came up once. The chain couples TRBV20-1 to TRBJ2-5; 8 bases are a match to TRBD2. Germline CDR1 is DFQATT and CDR2 is SNEGSKA (reference sequence). This CDR3 is built from 15 residues. V dropped 3 bases and J dropped 5; count of bases not matched to a gene: 11. The CDR3 protein is CSARRSAGGLETQYF. CDR3 coding DNA: TGCAGTGCTAGGCGGAGTGCGGGAGGCCTCGAGACCCAGTACTTC.

This clonotype was counted ten times or more. The rearrangement links TRBV5-1 to TRBJ2-1; D might be TRBD1 (7 bases). From germline, CDR1 is SGHRS and CDR2 YFSETQ. The CDR3 loop spans 19 amino acids. V was shortened by 0 bases and J by 0 bases, with 19 bases between the two germline ends. CDR3 in amino acids: CASSLEGALGRSSYNEQFF. CDR3 bases: TGCGCCAGCAGCTTGGAGGGGGCCCTAGGGAGGAGCTCCTACAATGAGCAGTTCTTC.

This clonotype was observed a few times. The genes are TRBV6-1 and TRBJ2-2; 12 positions agree with TRBD2. CDR1 is MNHNS and CDR2 is SASEGT in the germline V gene. The V segment lost 6 bases and the J segment 5 bases; nucleotides outside the gene matches: 7. The CDR3 has 16 amino acids. The CDR3 DNA follows: TGTGCCAGCAGCAAGACTAGCGGGAGCCATACCGGGGAGCTGTTTTTT. Protein sequence: CASSKTSGSHTGELFF.

The genes are TRBV12-3 or TRBV12-4 and TRBJ2-5; 8 bases line up with TRBD2. This CDR3 has 13 residues. The trim removed 7 bases at V and 5 bases at J, leaving 6 bases unmatched. The CDR3 DNA follows: TGTGCCAGCACCCCGGGGGGGGGTGAGACCCAGTACTTC. Amino acids: CASTPGGGETQYF.

The table lists this clonotype with a few counts. The genes are TRBV10-3 and TRBJ2-2, with 13 nucleotides matching TRBD2. J lost 2 bases, V lost 7 bases, and 4 bases had no gene match. This CDR3 has 16 amino acids. Per germline, CDR1 ENHRY and CDR2 SYGVKD. The CDR3 region has the DNA TGTGCCATCACCCGACTAGCGGGGGGAAACACCGGGGAGCTGTTTTTT. Translating gives CAITRLAGGNTGELFF.

This clonotype came up a few times. The V gene is TRBV6-5, the J gene TRBJ2-1; TRBD2 matches at 9 bases. Germline values: CDR1 MNHEY, CDR2 SVGAGI. V shed 0 bases, J shed 8 bases, and the junction held 8 bases outside the gene matches. The CDR3 extends over 16 amino acids. CDR3 sequence reads: CASSYSGSGRVHEQFF. In DNA, the CDR3 is TGTGCCAGCAGTTACTCGGGTAGCGGGAGAGTCCATGAGCAGTTCTTC.

This clonotype occurred a few times. The genes are TRBV28 and TRBJ1-3; D possibly corresponds to TRBD1 (5 bases). Germline V gene data show CDR1 as MDHEN and CDR2 as SYDVKM. The CDR3 contains 15 residues. Between the trimmed V and J ends, which lost 5 bases and 2 bases, there was a span of 13 bases. CDR3 DNA: TGTGCCAGCAGTCCCTCGGGGGGGACTGGAAACACCATATATTTT. It translates to CASSPSGGTGNTIYF.

This clonotype was seen only a few times. CDR3 bases: TGTGCCAGCAGGGGATTTAGCACAGATACGCAGTATTTT. Amino acid sequence: CASRGFSTDTQYF. The J gene is TRBJ2-3, the V gene TRBV28; D not certain. V was pared by 6 bases and J by 0 bases, with 7 bases between. The germline gives CDR1 MDHEN, CDR2 SYDVKM. This CDR3 contains 13 residues.

The table lists this clonotype with a few counts. V and J are TRBV6-5 and TRBJ1-3; possibly TRBD1 for D (6 bases). The CDR3 length is 15 residues. Between the trimmed V and J ends, which lost 3 bases and 4 bases, there was a span of 13 bases. CDR1 and CDR2 from the germline V gene are MNHEY and SVGAGI. The CDR3 spells CASSYATGMGNTIYF. CDR3 in DNA: TGTGCCAGCAGTTATGCTACAGGGATGGGAAACACCATATATTTT.

The rearrangement uses TRBV20-1 and TRBJ2-7, with D possibly TRBD1 on 7 matching bases. CDR3 length: 14 amino acids. Looked up from germline, CDR1 is DFQATT and CDR2 is SNEGSKA (reference sequence). Deletions cut 6 bases from V and 7 bases from J, with 22 bases between. In DNA, the CDR3 is TGCAGTGCCCTAACCCCGGGAGTGACAGGGGAGCAGTACTTC. Its protein product is CSALTPGVTGEQYF.

The rearrangement uses TRBV12-3 or TRBV12-4 and TRBJ2-7, with D tentatively TRBD1 or TRBD2 (5 bases each). The CDR3 has 12 residues. With 3 bases removed from V and 9 bases from J, the gap between germline ends came to 12 bases. CDR3 DNA: TGTGCCAGCAGTTTTTGGGCAGGGAGGCAGTACTTC. The encoded protein is CASSFWAGRQYF.

This clonotype was counted many times. V usage is TRBV28 and J usage is TRBJ2-1; 12 nucleotides align to TRBD2. Germline CDR1 MDHEN, CDR2 SYDVKM. The CDR3 consists of 14 residues. The J segment lost 7 bases and the V segment lost 7 bases, leaving 5 bases of the junction unmatched. The CDR3 DNA follows: TGTGCCAGCACCCGGGGGACTAGCGGGAATGAGCAGTTCTTC. As protein: CASTRGTSGNEQFF.

This chain joins TRBV15 and TRBJ2-5, with a weak D call TRBD2 (7 bases). Germline V gene data show CDR1 as LNHNV and CDR2 as YYDKDF (reference sequence). V was trimmed by 0 bases and J by 2 bases, leaving 13 bases between them. The CDR3 length is 16 residues. The CDR3 DNA sequence: TGTGCCACCAGCAGAGACGGCAGGGGAGGGCAAGAGACCCAGTACTTC. It specifies CATSRDGRGGQETQYF.

Only a few counts were recorded for this clonotype. The chain joins TRBV24-1 to TRBJ1-5; TRBD1 might be the D (6 bases). Trimming removed 9 bases at V and 5 bases at J, with 13 bases between. CDR1 KGHDR and CDR2 SFDVKD come from the germline V gene. The CDR3 length is 13 residues. The CDR3 nucleotides are TGTGCCACCGGGGGGGGCCCGCATCAGCCCCAGCATTTT. Translation: CATGGGPHQPQHF.

The chain carries TRBV12-3 or TRBV12-4 and TRBJ2-1; 7 bases align to TRBD1. Trimming at V came to 4 bases and at J to 3 bases, leaving 6 bases not matched to a gene. The CDR3 length is 15 residues. The CDR3 region has the DNA TGTGCCAGCAGTTCGTTCCGGGACAGCTACAATGAGCAGTTCTTC. It is translated as CASSSFRDSYNEQFF.

The chain couples TRBV9 to TRBJ2-3; TRBD2 matches at 8 bases. Germline CDR1 reads SGDLS; CDR2 reads YYNGEE. CDR3 length: 17 residues. The junction had 8 bases not matched to a gene; V was cut back by 0 bases and J by 2 bases. The CDR3 DNA sequence: TGTGCCAGCAGCGTAGCGAGGACTAGCCAGAACACAGATACGCAGTATTTT. Translating it yields CASSVARTSQNTDTQYF.

This clonotype was counted between two and nine times. The chain carries TRBV9 and TRBJ2-1; D is unresolved. With 0 bases removed from V and 2 bases from J, the gap between germline ends came to 15 bases. This CDR3 comprises 17 residues. Germline V gene lookup returns CDR1 SGDLS and CDR2 YYNGEE. Here the CDR3 DNA reads TGTGCCAGCAGCGTAGGGTCGGGCCCTTTAGCCTACAATGAGCAGTTCTTC. Its translation: CASSVGSGPLAYNEQFF.

In this sample, this clonotype turned up a few times. Germline and junction disagree at one end, which may indicate a read error. The V call is TRBV3-1, the J call TRBJ2-5; D may match TRBD1 or TRBD2 (5 bases each). This CDR3 spans 12 amino acids. Looked up from germline, CDR1 is LGHDT and CDR2 is YNNKEL (reference sequence). CDR3 protein: CASSQEPGPQFF. The CDR3 nucleotides are TGTGCCAGCAGCCAAGAACCGGGACCTCAATTCTTC.